The 27 T cell receptor beta chains in this list originate from one sample, sequenced in a study of T-cell reconstitution after alpha-beta-depleted transplantation in children. For TCRbeta, the library was prepared with unique molecular identifiers. Using its own MiXCR run on the PCR reads, TCRdb lists one record per CDR3 protein. The table has fewer than 750,000 distinct CDR3 sequences, over 20% seen once. The starting material was PBMCs, obtained before TCRalphabeta/CD19-depleted stem cell transplant. Receptors were obtained from a boy in the first two years of life with Wiskott-Aldrich syndrome, due to receive a stem cell transplant.

This clonotype was picked up a small number of times. V and J are TRBV15 and TRBJ2-1; the D gene could be TRBD1 or TRBD2 (5 bases each). The V end lost 0 bases, the J end lost 5 bases, and 17 bases lay between the germline ends. The CDR3 consists of 17 residues. Germline V CDR1 and CDR2: LNHNV, YYDKDF (reference sequence). The CDR3 sequence is CATSREKGPREDNEQFF. For the CDR3, the DNA is TGTGCCACCAGCAGAGAAAAGGGACCCAGGGAAGACAATGAGCAGTTCTTC.

This chain connects TRBV30 to TRBJ1-4, with D hard to call. CDR1 GTSNPN and CDR2 SVGIG come from the germline V gene (reference sequence). Trimming stripped 3 bases from V and 8 bases from J, with 19 bases between. The CDR3 is 15 amino acids. The CDR3 spells CAWSPSLTPLEKLFF. CDR3 in DNA: TGTGCCTGGAGCCCATCACTGACTCCTTTGGAAAAACTGTTTTTT.

The chain joins TRBV7-9 to TRBJ2-5, with TRBD2 matching 7 bases. The junction had 8 bases not matched to a gene; V was cut back by 6 bases and J by 1 base. CDR1 SEHNR and CDR2 FQNEAQ come from the germline V gene (reference sequence). CDR3 size: 15 residues. The CDR3 sequence: CASRPTSSGQETQYF. The CDR3 nucleotides are TGTGCCAGCAGGCCCACCTCTAGCGGCCAAGAGACCCAGTACTTC. Using reference TRBV7-9 and TRBJ2-5 for the parts outside the CDR3, the full variable domain is DTGVSQNPRHKITKRGQNVTFRCDPISEHNRLYWYRQTLGQGPEFLTYFQNEAQLEKSRLLSDRFSAERPKGSFSTLEIQRTEQGDSAMYLCASRPTSSGQETQYFGPGTRLLVL.

V is TRBV5-1 and J is TRBJ2-3, with 7 bases identical to TRBD2. Germline V gene lookup returns CDR1 SGHRS and CDR2 YFSETQ. Losses at the gene ends were 2 bases for V and 10 bases for J; bases not matched to a gene: 10. The CDR3 sequence is 14 residues long. CDR3 coding DNA: TGCGCCAGCAGCTTAGGCCAGCGGGACGATTCGCAGTATTTT. It is translated as CASSLGQRDDSQYF.

This clonotype was observed a handful of times. This chain joins TRBV7-6 and TRBJ2-3; D is undetermined. This CDR3 is 13 amino acids long. The V gene's germline CDR1 is SGHVS and CDR2 FNYEAQ. Deletions cut 3 bases from V and 4 bases from J, with 8 bases between. CDR3 residues: CASSLGIADTQYF. CDR3 nucleotide sequence: TGTGCCAGCAGCTTGGGGATAGCAGATACGCAGTATTTT.

A few counts support this clonotype. The CDR3 nucleotides read TGTGCCAGCAGTCCGGGGTGGGTGAATCAGCCCCAGCATTTT. The encoded protein is CASSPGWVNQPQHF. The genes are TRBV12-3 or TRBV12-4 and TRBJ1-5; D gene uncertain. The CDR3 loop spans 14 amino acids. V shed 5 bases and J shed 4 bases, with 12 bases lying between them.

The V and J genes are TRBV7-6 and TRBJ2-7; tentative D call: TRBD1 (5 bases). This CDR3 is 17 amino acids long. Trimming took 2 bases from V and 0 from J, leaving 17 bases between them. Looked up from germline, CDR1 is SGHVS and CDR2 is FNYEAQ. This CDR3 is CASSLRGRTSASYEQYF. CDR3 bases: TGTGCCAGCAGCTTAAGGGGCCGGACCTCGGCCTCCTACGAGCAGTACTTC. Complete variable domain (other parts from reference TRBV7-6 and TRBJ2-7): GAGVSQSPRYKVTKRGQDVALRCDPISGHVSLYWYRQALGQGPEFLTYFNYEAQQDKSGLPNDRFSAERPEGSISTLTIQRTEQRDSAMYRCASSLRGRTSASYEQYFGPGTRLTVT.

The rearrangement links TRBV7-2 to TRBJ2-5; either TRBD1 or TRBD2 may fit D (5 bases each). The CDR3 totals 14 residues. Trimming cost V 5 bases and J 5 bases, with 15 bases left between them. Germline CDR1 reads SGHTA; CDR2 reads FQGNSA. This CDR3 reads CASSDRDLRETQYF. In DNA form, the CDR3 reads TGTGCCAGCAGCGACCGGGACCTCAGGGAGACCCAGTACTTC.

The chain joins TRBV5-1 to TRBJ2-3, with 11 bases aligning to TRBD2. This CDR3 is 16 amino acids long. J gave up 1 base and V 5 bases, and 6 bases lay outside the gene matches. CDR1 is SGHRS and CDR2 is YFSETQ in the germline V gene. The CDR3 sequence: CASRPSGRTRTDTQYF. The CDR3 region has the DNA TGCGCCAGCAGACCTAGCGGGAGGACGCGCACAGATACGCAGTATTTT.

The genes are TRBV5-1 and TRBJ2-5; D is uncertain. The CDR3 contains 14 residues. Germline V gene sequence: CDR1 SGHRS, CDR2 YFSETQ. The V end was cut by 2 bases, the J end by 5 bases, with 13 bases between. CDR3 sequence: CASSFKGQVETQYF. The CDR3 DNA reads TGCGCCAGCAGCTTCAAGGGCCAAGTGGAGACCCAGTACTTC. Based on the CDR3 plus reference TRBV5-1 and TRBJ2-5, the full variable domain is KAGVTQTPRYLIKTRGQQVTLSCSPISGHRSVSWYQQTPGQGLQFLFEYFSETQRNKGNFPGRFSGRQFSNSRSEMNVSTLELGDSALYLCASSFKGQVETQYFGPGTRLLVL.

This clonotype was seen a handful of times. The chain couples TRBV29-1 to TRBJ2-1; 15 bases are shared with TRBD2. CDR3 length equals 15 residues. Trimming removed 5 bases from V and 7 bases from J; junction bases left unmatched: 6. CDR1 is SQVTM, CDR2 ANQGSEA, per germline. This CDR3 is CSVRTSGRAGNEQFF. CDR3 sequence (DNA): TGCAGCGTTAGGACTAGCGGGAGGGCTGGGAATGAGCAGTTCTTC.

V and J are TRBV19 and TRBJ1-1, with a possible D match to TRBD1 (6 bases). The CDR3 covers 15 residues. Trimming cost V 0 bases and J 10 bases, with 18 bases left between them. The germline CDR1 and CDR2 sequences are LNHDA and SQIVND (reference sequence). The CDR3: CASSIDLSGGGRAFF. For the CDR3, the DNA is TGTGCCAGTAGTATAGATCTATCCGGGGGCGGAAGAGCTTTCTTT. The full variable domain, with the rest looked up from reference TRBV19 and TRBJ1-1, is DGGITQSPKYLFRKEGQNVTLSCEQNLNHDAMYWYRQDPGQGLRLIYYSQIVNDFQKGDIAEGYSVSREKKESFPLTVTSAQKNPTAFYLCASSIDLSGGGRAFFGQGTRLTVV.

This clonotype was recorded a few times. This chain joins TRBV7-8 and TRBJ2-5; D is ambiguous. This CDR3 contains 15 residues. V was clipped by 6 bases and J by 1 base, with 15 bases between them. Per germline, CDR1 SGHVS and CDR2 FQNEAQ. The CDR3 DNA reads TGTGCCAGCAGGTATCTGACTCGAGGCCAAGAGACCCAGTACTTC. It translates to CASRYLTRGQETQYF. Complete variable domain (other parts from reference TRBV7-8 and TRBJ2-5): GAGVSQSPRYKVAKRGQDVALRCDPISGHVSLFWYQQALGQGPEFLTYFQNEAQLDKSGLPSDRFFAERPEGSVSTLKIQRTQQEDSAVYLCASRYLTRGQETQYFGPGTRLLVL.

V usage is TRBV5-1 and J usage is TRBJ2-3; tentatively, D is TRBD2 (5 bases). Germline V gene sequence: CDR1 SGHRS, CDR2 YFSETQ. The V end lost 4 bases, the J end lost 4 bases, and 13 bases lay between the germline ends. The CDR3 contains 14 residues. The CDR3 nucleotides read TGCGCCAGCAGCCGAACTAGGATACCAGATACGCAGTATTTT. It encodes CASSRTRIPDTQYF.

Turning to this clonotype: A read error may produce the germline difference seen at one junction end. J is TRBJ1-1 and V is TRBV30; D is possibly TRBD1 (5 bases). Germline CDR1 reads GTSNPN; CDR2 reads SVGIG (reference sequence). The CDR3 extends over 11 amino acids. CDR3 in DNA: TGTGCCCGGAGGGGGAACACTGAAGCTTTCTTT. Encoded protein: CARRGNTEAFF.

The chain carries TRBV7-2 and TRBJ2-1, with D uncertain. V gave up 1 base and J gave up 5 bases, with 6 bases separating them. The CDR3 extends over 13 amino acids. Germline lookup yields CDR1 SGHTA and CDR2 FQGNSA. Here the CDR3 reads CASSLVWHNEQFF. The CDR3 DNA reads as TGTGCCAGCAGCTTAGTATGGCACAATGAGCAGTTCTTC.

The chain recombines TRBV27 with TRBJ2-1, with D maybe TRBD1 (8 bases). The CDR3 has 15 amino acids. V lost 7 bases and J 4 bases, leaving 17 bases between the germline ends. From germline, CDR1 is MNHEY and CDR2 SMNVEV (reference sequence). As DNA, the CDR3 is TGTGCCAGCATCCAACAGGGGGGGTTGTACAATGAGCAGTTCTTC. It yields the protein CASIQQGGLYNEQFF.

This clonotype was counted only a few times. The chain carries TRBV27 and TRBJ2-2; 9 bases align to TRBD2. The CDR3 totals 15 residues. J was trimmed by 8 bases and V by 2 bases; bases with no gene match: 6. Looked up from germline, CDR1 is MNHEY and CDR2 is SMNVEV (reference sequence). CDR3 sequence reads: CASSLLAGTKGELFF. The CDR3 DNA follows: TGTGCCAGCAGTTTACTAGCGGGAACGAAAGGGGAGCTGTTTTTT.

The chain combines TRBV12-3 or TRBV12-4 with TRBJ2-7; D gene unclear. CDR3 length: 11 amino acids. The V end lost 3 bases, the J end lost 7 bases, and 7 bases lay between the germline ends. The CDR3: CASSLQREQYF. The CDR3 DNA reads TGTGCCAGCAGTTTGCAAAGGGAGCAGTACTTC.

V usage is TRBV5-1 and J usage is TRBJ2-3; D is tentatively TRBD1 or TRBD2 (6 bases each). Trimming removed 4 bases from V and 4 bases from J, with 16 bases in between. Germline V gene sequence: CDR1 SGHRS, CDR2 YFSETQ. This CDR3 has 15 residues. CDR3 sequence: CASSREGGGADTQYF. As DNA, the CDR3 is TGCGCCAGCAGCCGAGAGGGGGGCGGCGCAGATACGCAGTATTTT.

In its sample, this clonotype was seen a few times. The chain links TRBV5-1 to TRBJ2-7; D assignment may be TRBD1 or TRBD2 (5 bases each). The germline CDR1 and CDR2 sequences are SGHRS and YFSETQ. Trimming removed 5 bases at V and 5 bases at J, with 17 bases between. This CDR3 spans 14 amino acids. This CDR3 is CASRGDSFGDEQYF. CDR3 nucleotide sequence: TGCGCCAGCAGGGGAGACAGCTTTGGAGACGAGCAGTACTTC.

The rearrangement joins TRBV6-6 to TRBJ2-5, with a tentative D call TRBD2 (5 bases). Germline V gene lookup returns CDR1 MNHNY and CDR2 SVGAGI (reference sequence). The length of the CDR3 is 13 residues. Trimming removed 2 bases at V and 4 bases at J, with 8 bases between. The CDR3 reads CASSYAGAETQYF. In DNA form, the CDR3 reads TGTGCCAGCAGTTACGCGGGCGCAGAGACCCAGTACTTC.

A few counts support this clonotype. The gene calls are TRBV5-1 and TRBJ2-1; 8 bases line up with TRBD2. CDR3 length equals 15 residues. The ends lost 0 bases at V and 5 bases at J; junction bases unmatched: 4. Germline values: CDR1 SGHRS, CDR2 YFSETQ. This CDR3 is CASSLGASGHNEQFF. CDR3 in DNA: TGCGCCAGCAGCTTGGGGGCTAGCGGGCACAATGAGCAGTTCTTC. The whole variable domain, filled in from reference TRBV5-1 and TRBJ2-1, reads KAGVTQTPRYLIKTRGQQVTLSCSPISGHRSVSWYQQTPGQGLQFLFEYFSETQRNKGNFPGRFSGRQFSNSRSEMNVSTLELGDSALYLCASSLGASGHNEQFFGPGTRLTVL.

This sequence joins TRBV5-1 and TRBJ2-1; TRBD2 agrees at 13 bases. This CDR3 is 18 amino acids long. Germline V gene data show CDR1 as SGHRS and CDR2 as YFSETQ. Trimming took 6 bases from V and 7 from J; bases not matched to a gene: 16. The CDR3 is CASKDPRRGLAGANEQFF. The CDR3 nucleotides read TGCGCCAGCAAAGACCCTAGGAGAGGACTAGCGGGAGCTAATGAGCAGTTCTTC.

V gene TRBV9 combines with J gene TRBJ2-1; D is ambiguous. There are 12 residues in the CDR3. Trimming removed 4 bases from V and 5 bases from J, with 7 bases in between. Germline loops: CDR1 SGDLS, CDR2 YYNGEE. The CDR3 DNA follows: TGTGCCAGCAGCCCCCTCGACAATGAGCAGTTCTTC. Protein sequence: CASSPLDNEQFF.

A few counts support this clonotype. V gene TRBV19 combines with J gene TRBJ1-1; a weak D match, TRBD1 (6 bases). The germline V gene encodes CDR1 LNHDA and CDR2 SQIVND (reference sequence). V lost 7 bases and J 4 bases, leaving 7 bases between the germline ends. The CDR3 is made up of 11 amino acids. The CDR3 is CASKGGTEAFF. As DNA, the CDR3 is TGTGCCAGTAAGGGGGGCACTGAAGCTTTCTTT.

In its sample, this clonotype was seen a few times. The genes are TRBV12-3 or TRBV12-4 and TRBJ2-1, with TRBD1 matching 8 bases. This CDR3 is 18 amino acids long. With V trimmed by 3 bases and J by 1 base, 11 bases remained unmatched. CDR3 coding DNA: TGTGCCAGCAGTTTCGATTCCGGGACAGGAGCTTCCTACAATGAGCAGTTCTTC. This codes for CASSFDSGTGASYNEQFF.